This TCR beta chain was found in a study of blood T cell repertoires in COVID-19. Study summary: The cDNA or gDNA used as material had been derived from T cells, B-cell-depleted T cells, or PBMCs.

Deletions cut 3 bases from V and 1 base from J, with 12 bases between. Germline loops: CDR1 SEHNR, CDR2 FQNEAQ (reference sequence). The CDR3 consists of 15 residues. Data came from immunoSEQ multiplex PCR; TCRdb stores just in-frame clones and leaves some out. The table lists roughly 120,000 clones, 70% to 85% of them singletons. This clonotype was sampled from a human donor with acute or convalescent COVID-19. The donor label of this sample is uncertain. The sequenced material came from peripheral blood. The rearrangement joins TRBV7-9 to TRBJ1-1; D is perhaps TRBD1 (5 bases). CDR3 sequence reads: CASSLVQAANTEAFF. The CDR3 DNA follows: TGTGCCAGCAGCTTGGTACAGGCCGCGAACACTGAAGCTTTCTTT.